The 10 T cell receptor beta chains below come from one sample, sequenced in a study of human T cells and chemical hapten exposure. Regarding time point: patch test 1, 2 weeks after DPC sensitization. Treatment of the sample: therapeutic diphenylcyclopropenone sensitization with weekly scalp DPC. TCRdb called the RACE reads again in MiXCR, with one record for every CDR3 protein. The sample holds some 180,000 distinct CDR3 sequences, around 20% seen once. Sequences were derived from whole blood, sampled in connection with sensitization to the hapten diphenylcyclopropenone (DPC). The receptors derive from a woman aged 50 to 65 with alopecia areata. Some clones in this sample may be carry-over from other donors' samples.

The chain joins TRBV20-1 to TRBJ1-5; D is uncertain. This CDR3 spans 14 amino acids. Germline V gene data show CDR1 as DFQATT and CDR2 as SNEGSKA (reference sequence). V lost 1 base and J 1 base, leaving 8 bases between the germline ends. The CDR3 loop is CSARGSQSNQPQHF. The DNA of the CDR3 is TGCAGTGCTAGAGGGAGCCAGAGCAATCAGCCCCAGCATTTT.

This clonotype was picked up a small number of times. V is TRBV6-1 and J is TRBJ1-2, with a tentative D call TRBD1 (5 bases). This CDR3 is 16 amino acids long. The V gene's germline CDR1 is MNHNS and CDR2 SASEGT. V gave up 7 bases and J gave up 4 bases, with 22 bases separating them. CDR3 bases: TGTGCCAGCATCTTCCGGGGACGGAGCACCCGCTATGGCTACACCTTC. This sequence encodes CASIFRGRSTRYGYTF.

The chain combines TRBV7-9 with TRBJ1-2; D remains unclear. The CDR3 has 14 amino acids. Trimming removed 1 base at V and 1 base at J, with 7 bases between. In germline, CDR1 is SEHNR, CDR2 FQNEAQ (reference sequence). The DNA for the CDR3 is TGTGCCAGCAGCTTAGACGGCTTTAACTATGGCTACACCTTC. This translates into CASSLDGFNYGYTF.

The chain is built from TRBV20-1 and TRBJ1-2; tentative D call: TRBD1 (6 bases). Trimming removed 4 bases from V and 4 bases from J, with 10 bases in between. The CDR3 sequence is 12 residues long. CDR1 is DFQATT, CDR2 SNEGSKA, per germline (reference sequence). The chain's CDR3 is CSAKRTVYGYTF. DNA for the CDR3: TGCAGTGCTAAACGGACAGTCTATGGCTACACCTTC.

The V gene is TRBV4-1, the J gene TRBJ1-1; a weak D match, TRBD1 (5 bases). The V end lost 4 bases, the J end lost 4 bases, and 16 bases lay between the germline ends. CDR3 size: 15 residues. In germline, CDR1 is MGHRA, CDR2 YSYEKL. CDR3 in amino acids: CASSLPTDRATEAFF. The CDR3 DNA sequence: TGCGCCAGCAGCCTTCCAACTGACAGAGCCACTGAAGCTTTCTTT.

The chain joins TRBV5-6 to TRBJ2-5; D may be TRBD2 (6 bases). The ends were cut back, 0 bases at V and 5 bases at J, with 11 bases in the middle. Germline V gene sequence: CDR1 SGHDT, CDR2 YYEEEE. The CDR3 contains 14 residues. The CDR3 protein is CASSLGLVSETQYF. CDR3 DNA: TGTGCCAGCAGCTTGGGACTAGTATCCGAGACCCAGTACTTC.

The sample holds a few counts of this clonotype. CDR3 loop: CASSLLAGAGTEAFF. The CDR3 bases are TGTGCCAGCAGTCTACTGGCAGGGGCCGGCACTGAAGCTTTCTTT. This chain joins TRBV6-2 or TRBV6-3 and TRBJ1-1; weak D call: TRBD1 (6 bases). V gave up 5 bases and J gave up 4 bases, with 17 bases separating them. The CDR3 is made up of 15 amino acids. Looked up from germline, CDR1 is MNHEY and CDR2 is SVGEGT.

This chain connects TRBV20-1 to TRBJ1-1; no clear D. The V gene lost 7 bases and the J gene lost 5 bases, with 14 bases spanning the gap. Germline V gene data show CDR1 as DFQATT and CDR2 as SNEGSKA (reference sequence). There are 12 residues in the CDR3. The CDR3 DNA reads TGCAGTGTTCTACAGCAGTCGACTGAAGCTTTCTTT. It translates to CSVLQQSTEAFF.

In its sample, this clonotype was seen a few times. The chain recombines TRBV6-6 with TRBJ2-5; 11 nucleotides match TRBD2. The ends lost 5 bases at V and 4 bases at J; junction bases unmatched: 6. Germline V gene sequence: CDR1 MNHNY, CDR2 SVGAGI (reference sequence). The CDR3 covers 15 residues. The CDR3 nucleotides read TGTGCCAGCAGTCAAGTTCTAGCGGGAGGAGAGACCCAGTACTTC. It encodes CASSQVLAGGETQYF.

The chain links TRBV4-2 to TRBJ2-1; 13 bases line up with TRBD2. The CDR3 is made up of 19 amino acids. CDR1 LGHNA and CDR2 YNFKEQ come from the germline V gene. V shed 1 base, J shed 7 bases, and the junction held 13 bases outside the gene matches. The CDR3: CASSQARLAGGRVKNEQFF. DNA of the CDR3: TGTGCCAGCAGCCAAGCTAGACTAGCGGGAGGACGGGTAAAAAATGAGCAGTTCTTC.